Only one count was recorded for the clone carrying this TCR beta chain. Its antigen is unknown. The data belong to a study of T-cell memory formation after mild COVID-19. Points from the study as a whole: Shrinking CD4+ clones were chiefly CM and EM; CD8+ ones were chiefly EMRA. Clones that got smaller from day 15 to 85 had even CD4/CD8, while clones growing later tipped toward CD4+.

Via MiXCR, TCRdb re-called the 5' RACE reads, giving one row per CDR3 protein. The sample lists 190,000 or so distinct CDR3 sequences; around 27% were seen once. V gave up 4 bases and J gave up 2 bases, with 9 bases separating them. The CDR3 sequence is 13 residues long. Germline CDR1 and CDR2: SGDLS and YYNGEE. This clonotype was sampled from an adult woman who had mild COVID-19 (a few samples of this study predate the infection). Cell type and time point are not known. The rearrangement links TRBV9 to TRBJ2-5; D is possibly TRBD1 (5 bases). The sample taken for sequencing was PBMCs or a T cell subset sorted from them (not recorded which). The CDR3 spells CASSPGNQETQYF. For the CDR3, the DNA is TGTGCCAGCAGCCCAGGGAATCAAGAGACCCAGTACTTC.